The text below deals with one T cell receptor (beta chain). The data were obtained in a study of OX40 agonist ivuxolimab in advanced cancers. Generated by immunoSEQ multiplex PCR, the TCRdb table keeps only in-frame clones and is missing some. The repertoire holds some 90,000 clones, over 75% seen once, with under 0.35% in the top ten. Trimming cost V 6 bases and J 6 bases; bases outside gene matches: 15. Germline CDR1 reads SGHTA; CDR2 reads FQGTGA. The CDR3 has 16 amino acids. The TCR originated in an adult with an advanced solid tumor such as melanoma, head and neck, liver or kidney cancer. This specimen consisted of CD4+ or CD8+ T cells sorted from blood, obtained in a trial of the OX40 agonist ivuxolimab. The V and J genes are TRBV7-3 and TRBJ1-2; 8 bases agree with TRBD1. The CDR3 is CASSSGAGGGIDGYTF. In DNA, the CDR3 is TGTGCCAGCAGTTCCGGAGCAGGGGGCGGGATTGATGGCTACACCTTC.